This TCR beta chain was sequenced for a study of response to subunit inactivated influenza vaccine. Whole-study findings and limits: Few additional T cells are recruited per seasonal influenza vaccination, authors suggested.

Per germline, CDR1 LGHNA and CDR2 YSLEER. This CDR3 is built from 18 residues. Trimming shortened V by 0 bases and J by 0 bases, and 17 bases separated the two germline ends. From the RT-PCR reads, TCRdb called clonotypes with MiXCR, one entry per CDR3 protein. This sample has roughly 710,000 distinct CDR3 sequences, with 13% to 15% found just once. The table lists this clonotype with a few counts. Its cognate antigen is unknown. This clonotype was obtained from a man in his fifties or sixties who received an inactivated influenza vaccine. This chain links TRBV4-3 with TRBJ1-1; D is possibly TRBD1 (6 bases). The sequencing used PBMCs from blood, collected about 14 days before vaccination. CDR3 in DNA: TGCGCCAGCAGCCAAGATGGGGGGGCGTTCCAACTGAACACTGAAGCTTTCTTT. Protein product: CASSQDGGAFQLNTEAFF.